This entry is about one T cell receptor beta chain. This sample was taken from a study of blood T cell repertoires in COVID-19. Study-level information: From the United States, Italy and Spain came samples of acute and convalescent COVID-19. PBMCs, B-cell-depleted T cells, or T cells provided the cDNA or gDNA that made up the material.

In the source study's methods: It was from reference gene primer amplification that nucleated cell counts were estimated. The protocol was immunoSEQ multiplex PCR, while the TCRdb copy is restricted to in-frame clones and leaves out a portion. The DNA was the basis for D and trimming; V, J and clone size are from that table. In the table there are about 160,000 clones, approximately 95% of which are singletons. During active infection, Seattle patients enrolled and were then monitored through disease. V shed 0 bases and J 4 bases; nucleotides not matched to a gene: 7. The CDR3 has 16 residues. The germline gives CDR1 SGHNT, CDR2 YYREEE (reference sequence).

The sample was peripheral blood. The chain uses TRBV5-4 and TRBJ2-7; 10 nucleotides match TRBD1. The source is a woman aged 60-75 years with COVID-19, enrolled during active disease. For the CDR3, the DNA is TGTGCCAGCAGCTTGGCCGCGACAGGGGGCGGGTACGAGCAGTACTTC. It is translated as CASSLAATGGGYEQYF.